Listed below are T cell receptor beta chains from one sample, sequenced in a study of control samples from healthy donors and cancer patients. The repertoire was sequenced with immunoSEQ multiplex PCR; TCRdb's copy has only in-frame clones and lacks some. The sample includes approximately 170,000 clones, around nine tenths of them seen just once. The sequencing input was blood. The origin of the receptors is a man aged 25-45 years in good health. Each CDR3 is given with its conserved first and last residue. D genes are given only for firm matches. Expanded clones get a size class; other rows say once, few or many, or leave the size out.

D	J	size	V	length	CDR3	DNA
-	TRBJ1-6	-	TRBV4-3	13	CASSPDGLAPLHF	TGCGCCAGCAGCCCGGACGGATTAGCTCCCCTCCACTTT
TRBD1	TRBJ1-4	once	TRBV5-1	14	CASSFGQGREKLFF	TGCGCCAGCAGCTTCGGACAGGGCCGGGAAAAACTGTTTTTT
-	TRBJ2-1	-	TRBV30	13	CASGGISYNEQFF	TGTGCCTCGGGCGGTATATCCTACAATGAGCAGTTCTTC
TRBD1	TRBJ2-7	-	TRBV29-1	15	CSVHVTGGFSYEQYF	TGCAGCGTTCATGTGACAGGGGGGTTTTCCTACGAGCAGTACTTC
-	TRBJ1-1	-	TRBV13	12	CASSLEVTEAFF	TGTGCCAGCAGCTTAGAAGTCACTGAAGCTTTCTTT
-	TRBJ2-1	-	TRBV28	15	CASSFGAGYRNEQFF	TGTGCCAGCAGTTTCGGGGCAGGGTATCGGAATGAGCAGTTCTTC
-	TRBJ1-6	-	TRBV6-5	15	CASRGRGRYNSPLHF	TGTGCCAGCAGAGGGCGGGGGCGCTATAATTCACCCCTCCACTTT
-	TRBJ2-1	-	TRBV5-4	13	CASTRDDYNEQFF	TGTGCCAGCACGAGGGACGACTACAATGAGCAGTTCTTC
TRBD2	TRBJ2-7	-	TRBV7-2	15	CASSLTPSGGYEQYF	TGTGCCAGCAGCTTAACGCCTAGCGGGGGCTACGAGCAGTACTTC
-	TRBJ2-5	-	TRBV7-2	14	CASSPSGGEETQYF	TGTGCCAGCAGCCCTTCTGGGGGTGAGGAGACCCAGTACTTC
-	TRBJ2-1	-	TRBV4-1	12	CASSQLSYEQFF	TGCGCCAGCAGCCAGTTGAGTTATGAGCAGTTCTTC
-	TRBJ2-7	-	TRBV23-1	17	CASEGLLAGAISYEQYF	TGCGCCAGCGAAGGTCTCTTGGCAGGGGCAATCTCCTACGAGCAGTACTTC
-	TRBJ1-1	once	TRBV29-1	12	CSVEDPGSEAFF	TGCAGCGTTGAAGATCCGGGGTCTGAAGCTTTCTTT
-	TRBJ1-3	-	TRBV9	19	CASSVTEFGGPGSGNTIYF	TGTGCCAGCAGCGTAACGGAATTTGGGGGGCCCGGCTCTGGAAACACCATATATTTT
-	TRBJ2-7	-	TRBV5-7	15	CASSFYVGGSYEQYF	TGTGCCAGCAGTTTTTACGTCGGCGGCTCCTACGAGCAGTACTTC
-	TRBJ2-7	-	TRBV6-2/TRBV6-3	13	CASSYGREYEQYF	TGTGCCAGCAGTTATGGCAGGGAGTACGAGCAGTACTTC
-	TRBJ1-2	-	TRBV3-1/TRBV3-2	13	CASSQEQNYGYTF	TGTGCCAGCAGCCAAGAACAGAACTATGGCTACACCTTC
-	TRBJ1-5	-	TRBV19	15	CASSINFRGNQPQHF	TGTGCCAGTAGTATAAATTTTAGGGGCAACCAGCCCCAGCATTTT
TRBD1	TRBJ1-2	-	TRBV28	15	CASRSPPQGADGYTF	TGTGCCAGCAGATCTCCTCCCCAGGGGGCAGATGGCTACACCTTC
-	TRBJ1-4	-	TRBV4-1	13	CASSQDPAGKLFF	TGCGCCAGCAGCCAAGATCCCGCTGGAAAACTGTTTTTT
TRBD1	TRBJ1-1	-	TRBV5-1	14	CASSSQGGNTEAFF	TGCGCCAGCAGCTCACAGGGGGGGAACACTGAAGCTTTCTTT
-	TRBJ2-1	-	TRBV5-1	14	CASSDLLGYNEQFF	TGCGCCAGCAGCGACCTCCTAGGTTACAATGAGCAGTTCTTC
TRBD1	TRBJ2-2	-	TRBV15	15	CATSRLDRGIGELFF	TGTGCCACCAGCAGACTAGACAGGGGAATCGGGGAGCTGTTTTTT
TRBD1	TRBJ1-1	-	TRBV28	17	CASTYPPGQGANTEAFF	TGTGCCAGCACTTACCCCCCGGGACAGGGGGCGAACACTGAAGCTTTCTTT
-	TRBJ1-3	-	TRBV30	14	CAWEPGISGNTIYF	TGTGCCTGGGAGCCGGGAATCTCTGGAAACACCATATATTTT
-	TRBJ2-1	-	TRBV28	14	CASSSRRSYNEQFF	TGTGCCAGCAGTTCCCGGAGGTCCTACAATGAGCAGTTCTTC
-	TRBJ2-1	few	TRBV3-1/TRBV3-2	13	CASSQDRHNEQFF	TGTGCCAGCAGCCAAGACCGGCACAATGAGCAGTTCTTC
TRBD2	TRBJ2-7	-	TRBV7-9	15	CASSFGLAGASEQYF	TGTGCCAGCAGCTTCGGACTAGCGGGAGCCAGTGAGCAGTACTTC
-	TRBJ1-2	-	TRBV5-4	13	CASSFPGVRGYTF	TGTGCCAGCAGCTTCCCAGGGGTGAGGGGCTACACCTTC
TRBD1	TRBJ2-7	-	TRBV3-1/TRBV3-2	13	CASSQRTGNEQYF	TGTGCCAGCAGCCAAAGGACAGGGAACGAGCAGTACTTC
TRBD1	TRBJ2-3	-	TRBV6-1	15	CASSELRQGRDTQYF	TGTGCCAGCAGTGAGCTCAGACAGGGGCGAGATACGCAGTATTTT
TRBD1	TRBJ1-6	-	TRBV18	14	CASSPLRGRSPLHF	TGTGCCAGCTCACCACTGAGGGGGCGATCACCCCTCCACTTT
-	TRBJ1-5	-	TRBV28	16	CASTRIRALSNQPQHF	TGTGCCAGCACCAGAATCAGGGCCCTTAGCAATCAGCCCCAGCATTTT
-	TRBJ1-1	-	TRBV6-6	11	CATRLATEAFF	TGTGCCACCCGACTTGCGACTGAAGCTTTCTTT
-	TRBJ1-5	-	TRBV4-1	17	CASSQVPSRDSNQPQHF	TGCGCCAGCAGCCAAGTACCGTCCAGGGATAGCAATCAGCCCCAGCATTTT
-	TRBJ1-2	-	TRBV4-1	17	CASSQVPWATSNYGYTF	TGCGCCAGCAGCCAAGTCCCGTGGGCAACCTCTAACTATGGCTACACCTTC
-	TRBJ2-1	-	TRBV6-1	14	CASSEVGSGGEQFF	TGTGCCAGCAGTGAAGTCGGGTCTGGAGGTGAGCAGTTCTTC
TRBD2	TRBJ2-7	-	TRBV9	15	CASSRGLAGSSEQYF	TGTGCCAGCAGCAGGGGACTAGCGGGATCTTCTGAGCAGTACTTC
-	TRBJ2-7	few	TRBV15	13	CATSRAQIYEQYF	TGTGCCACCAGCAGAGCACAGATCTACGAGCAGTACTTC
-	TRBJ2-1	-	TRBV10-2	15	CASSELGGTVAEQFF	TGCGCCAGCAGTGAACTTGGCGGGACGGTCGCTGAGCAGTTCTTC
-	TRBJ2-7	-	TRBV7-9	15	CASSLSRAGDGEQYF	TGTGCCAGCAGCTTAAGTAGAGCAGGAGACGGTGAGCAGTACTTC
TRBD1	TRBJ1-2	-	TRBV4-2	15	CASSPGTGRPGGYTF	TGTGCCAGCAGCCCCGGGACAGGGCGGCCGGGAGGCTACACCTTC
-	TRBJ1-5	-	TRBV15	15	CATSRGLSSAQPQHF	TGTGCCACCAGCAGAGGACTCTCTTCGGCGCAGCCCCAGCATTTT
-	TRBJ2-7	-	TRBV18	15	CASSQGTPKSYEQYF	TGTGCCAGCTCACAAGGGACTCCAAAGTCTTACGAGCAGTACTTC
-	TRBJ2-7	-	TRBV9	16	CASSVGGGTKGYEQYF	TGTGCCAGCAGCGTAGGTGGCGGGACGAAGGGGTACGAGCAGTACTTC
-	TRBJ2-1	-	TRBV11-2	17	CASSLGHSASWVDEQFF	TGTGCCAGCAGCTTAGGACATTCGGCTAGCTGGGTGGATGAGCAGTTCTTC
-	TRBJ2-7	-	TRBV30	13	CAWSLAGAYEQYF	TGTGCCTGGAGTCTGGCAGGGGCCTACGAGCAGTACTTC
TRBD1	TRBJ2-7	-	TRBV10-3	14	CAISGGTGRTEQYF	TGTGCCATCAGTGGGGGGACAGGGCGTACCGAGCAGTACTTC
TRBD1	TRBJ1-4	-	TRBV25-1	15	CASSDSGQGKEKLFF	TGTGCCAGCAGTGACTCGGGACAGGGGAAGGAAAAACTGTTTTTT